This TCR beta chain was obtained from a study of long-term antiretroviral therapy in people with HIV. This clone was counted a few times. Its specificity is not known. The assay, immunoSEQ v3.0, was run at survey level. Only in-frame clones appear in the TCRdb table, and some are missing; sequencing was by immunoSEQ multiplex PCR. The sample has tens of thousands of clones, 90% to 95% seen once. Whole-study findings and limits: The study collected blood between the mid-2000s and the late 2010s, possibly under older ART regimens. Every time point showed a repertoire led by clones expanded before ART. CDR3 lengths in HIV samples spanned a narrower range than controls. Transplant donor controls retained higher diversity, though diversity increased after ART.

V was trimmed by 0 bases and J by 3 bases, leaving 11 bases between them. The germline V gene has CDR1 MNHNY and CDR2 SVGAGI (reference sequence). CDR3 length equals 15 residues. Sample: unsorted PBMCs, taken more than 7.1 years after starting antiretroviral therapy. This TCR came from a middle-aged man with HIV. This chain uses TRBV6-6 with TRBJ1-1, with D tentatively TRBD1 (5 bases). The CDR3 DNA follows: TGTGCCAGCAGTTACTCCGGGGGGGGTTACACTGAAGCTTTCTTT. This codes for CASSYSGGGYTEAFF.